This T cell receptor (beta chain) derives from a study of blood T cell repertoires in COVID-19. Using immunoSEQ multiplex PCR, the repertoire was profiled, and TCRdb retains in-frame clones only, with some absent. The sample has about 240,000 clones; roughly 90% are singletons. Germline CDR1 SGDLS, CDR2 YYNGEE. The V and J ends lost 4 bases and 9 bases respectively, with 17 bases between them. There are 14 residues in the CDR3. V is TRBV9 and J is TRBJ2-1, with D uncertain. The receptor's source is a woman in her twenties or thirties with acute or convalescent COVID-19. Sequencing input: peripheral blood. The CDR3 is CASSPNPPITEQFF. CDR3 DNA sequence: TGTGCCAGCAGCCCCAACCCCCCTATAACTGAGCAGTTCTTC.